This T cell receptor (beta chain) emerged from a study of PD-1 blockade in mismatch repair-deficient tumors. Study summary: All were previously treated, progressing patients with about twelve mismatch repair-deficient cancer types.

TCRdb's copy holds only in-frame clones and misses some; the assay was immunoSEQ multiplex PCR. The table lists approximately 110,000 clones, about 83% of them singletons. The sample holds one count of this clone. The CDR3 has 13 amino acids. Germline V lookup: CDR1 SGHRS, CDR2 YFSETQ. The V end was cut by 0 bases, the J end by 5 bases, with 6 bases between. This sequence was found in an adult with mismatch repair-deficient cancer. The material sequenced was peripheral blood, taken about 60 weeks after starting pembrolizumab. The chain joins TRBV5-1 to TRBJ2-1; D is unresolved. The chain's CDR3 is CASSLDLNNEQFF. The CDR3 DNA follows: TGCGCCAGCAGCTTGGACCTAAACAATGAGCAGTTCTTC.